This T cell receptor (beta chain) was identified in a study of identical twins. In its sample, this clonotype was seen many times. Antigen: not known. This CDR3 has 14 amino acids. Losses at the gene ends were 5 bases for V and 5 bases for J; bases not matched to a gene: 9. Germline assignment: CDR1 MNHEY and CDR2 SMNVEV (reference sequence). TCRdb reanalysed the 5' RACE reads using MiXCR and keeps one entry per CDR3 protein. The sample has approximately 700,000 distinct CDR3 sequences; about 18% are singletons. Broader study findings: Fewer insertions marked abundant cord blood beta clonotypes; young adult naive trended weakly, memory not at all.

A further study also used this sample, focusing on T cells expressing NK-cell markers. That work contributes: Researchers got TCR beta repertoires out of sorted CD3+CD56+NKG2C+, CD3+CD56+NKG2C- and CD3+CD56-NKG2C+ T cells. Out of eight donors sequenced, seven tested HCMV-seropositive and the remaining one seronegative. The study found dominant NKG2C+ clonotypes at roughly 1.0-7.5% of CD8+ T cells in about six donors.

The sequence was obtained from a woman aged 18-35 years in good health. Material: PBMCs. This chain links TRBV27 with TRBJ2-7, with 7 bases lining up with TRBD1. CDR3 coding DNA: TGTGCCAGCAGTGCGTTACAGGGGTCTAACGAGCAGTACTTC. This sequence encodes CASSALQGSNEQYF.